This paragraph covers one T cell receptor (beta chain) sequence. This clone has more than one count but fewer than ten. Its specific antigen is unknown. Per-nucleotide qualities are absent, and no much larger clonotype sits a single base away. A single peripheral blood draw of about 116 mL on average was collected from each donor into heparinised tubes. A BD FACSAria II was used to sort naive, central memory, regulatory and stem cell-like memory CD4+ T cells with a panel that included CD45RO, CCR7, CD25, CD127, CD95 and CD27. All sorted populations exceeded 98% purity. PBMCs were separated immediately by Lymphoprep density gradient centrifugation and were stained directly, without being cultured. So that batch effects would be minimized, each experiment stained and sorted samples in pairs, pairing one healthy donor with one patient. This record comes from a study of beta chain features in type 1 diabetes (dated by TCRdb to 2016 to 2019). Study-wide context: Mean age, gender distribution, total cell number and subset yield were not different between patients and healthy donors. A total of approximately 100,000,000 sorted cells were examined across all samples, and the number of cells per subset was strongly correlated with RNA yield. The study compared TCRB repertoires of sorted circulating CD4+ T cell subsets between recently diagnosed type 1 diabetes patients and matched healthy donors. Regulatory and stem cell-like memory subsets were obtained from only 8 patients and about eight healthy donors, while naive and central memory subsets were obtained from all 28 donors. What the study reported, not specific to this receptor: Because cDNA was sequenced instead of genomic DNA, highly expressing activated cells could be over-represented, though the groups showed no difference in activation or CD3 levels. Naive, central memory and regulatory TCRB repertoires appeared to be more alike among patients than among healthy donors. A moderate but significant shortening of TCRB CDR3 length was observed in type 1 diabetes patients in all four CD4+ subsets. PCR may preferentially amplify shorter templates, but because patient and control samples were amplified and corrected together, any resulting skew would affect both groups equally. Because small numbers of individuals were included in the HLA sub-analyses, any influence of HLA type on TCRB rearrangement was left unresolved. Fewer insertions and more nucleotide deletions at VDJ recombination sites were observed in patients with type 1 diabetes, implying thymic rearrangement abnormalities.

Counted from cysteine to phenylalanine, this CDR3 has 14 amino acids. The read is trimmed to its CDR3 DNA, 42 bases read in frame from base 1. Reading the germline V gene (reference sequence) gives CDR1 GTSNPN and CDR2 SVGIG. Deletion took 1 base off V and 3 bases off J, with a span of 10 bases between the germline ends. The High Capacity cDNA Reverse Transcription Kit was used to reverse transcribe all of the isolated RNA, meaning that expressed TCRB transcripts were what got sequenced. Deep immunoSEQ sequencing was applied to naive, central memory and regulatory T cell samples, giving an average of roughly 3.5 million total reads per sample. After sorted cells were lysed in RLT buffer, RNA was extracted with DNase-treated RNeasy Micro or Mini kits, with the choice depending on cell number. Each cell subset was processed separately to prevent cross-contamination, with patient and healthy donor samples processed together. Using the immunoSEQ multiplex PCR, TCRB sequences were amplified from cDNA into 87-bp fragments spanning the CDR3 region. Amplicons were sequenced on the Illumina HiSeq platform. In the paper's pipeline: PCR bias was computationally corrected using synthetic template baselines, reads within Hamming distance 2 were collapsed, and singletons that could not be merged were discarded. Reads were aligned against IMGT so that V, D and J genes, CDR3 length and insertions or deletions at six rearrangement sites could be assigned. Within each subset, clonotype counts were normalized to sorted cell number, after which true diversity and Gini coefficients were computed with the tcR R package. The overlap coefficient, calculated on TCRB nucleotide sequences, was used to measure repertoire sharing. TCRdb provides this immuneACCESS table in a form limited to in-frame rearrangements. Some clones are lacking; in checked studies, under half of them reflect an unresolved V gene, and why the rest are absent is not known. The V and J calls and clone size come from that table; D and trimming were worked out from the DNA. This sample has 85,000 to 110,000 clones in its table, and under 30% of those were observed once. About 0.49% of the sample is in the top ten clones.

The sample consisted of central memory CD4+ T cells from blood. The rearrangement combines TRBV30 with TRBJ1-5; the D region possibly corresponds to TRBD1 (5 bases align). The sequence was obtained from a woman between 18 and 29 years old with type 1 diabetes. The nucleotides are TGTGCCTGGAGTGGGGGACTAGCCAATCAGCCCCAGCATTTT. This yields the protein CAWSGGLANQPQHF. Where the CDR3 stops, the reference TRBV30 and TRBJ1-5 genes take over; the full variable domain is SQTIHQWPATLVQPVGSPLSLECTVEGTSNPNLYWYRQAAGRGLQLLFYSVGIGQISSEVPQNLSASRPQDRQFILSSKKLLLSDSGFYLCAWSGGLANQPQHFGDGTRLSIL.